The rows below give T cell receptor beta chains drawn from one sample of a study of identical twins. TCRdb ran MiXCR on the 5' RACE reads and lists one entry per CDR3 protein. The sample shows around 240,000 distinct CDR3 sequences, roughly 7% of them seen only once. This same sample was also taken into another study, of yellow fever vaccine responses in identical twins.

Specimen: memory (CD45RO+) T cells sorted from blood. The receptor source for this set is a woman aged 18-35 years in good health. Both conserved end residues are part of each CDR3. D genes are given only for firm matches. Rows give clone size only sometimes, using once, few, many, or a class for an expanded clone.

>TRBD1|TRBV13|TRBJ2-4|few
TGTGCCAGCAGCTACCGTAGGACAGGGGCCAAAAACATTCAGTACTTC
CASSYRRTGAKNIQYF
>TRBD2|TRBV12-3/TRBV12-4|TRBJ2-1|few
TGTGCCAGCAGTTTCGCTAGCGGGGGGTTTGGGGAGCAGTTCTTC
CASSFASGGFGEQFF
>TRBD1|TRBV5-1|TRBJ2-7|few
TGCGCCAGCAGCTTGACCGGGACAGCCTCCTACGAGCAGTACTTC
CASSLTGTASYEQYF
>.|TRBV3-1|TRBJ1-3|many
TGTGCCAGCAGCCAAATCGATTACAGAACCATATATTTT
CASSQIDYRTIYF
>TRBD1|TRBV29-1|TRBJ1-1|few
TGCAGCGTACCGACAGGGGACACTGAAGCTTTCTTT
CSVPTGDTEAFF
>TRBD1|TRBV5-5|TRBJ2-1|few
TGTGCCAGCAGCCCAGGGAGACAGGGGGCTTACAATGAGCAGTTCTTC
CASSPGRQGAYNEQFF
>.|TRBV9|TRBJ2-5|few
TGTGCCAGCACCCCTGGAGGGGTCACGGAGACCCAGTACTTC
CASTPGGVTETQYF
>TRBD1|TRBV29-1|TRBJ1-2|many
TGCAGCGTTGGTAAGGGACAGGGAGATGGCTACACCTTC
CSVGKGQGDGYTF
>TRBD2|TRBV12-3/TRBV12-4|TRBJ2-1|many
TGTGCCAGCAGTTTAACTAGCGGGGGGTGGTTCTACAATGAGCAGTTCTTC
CASSLTSGGWFYNEQFF
>.|TRBV9|TRBJ2-6|many
TGTGCCAGCAGCGTAGGTTTCTCTGGGGCCAACGTCCTGACTTTC
CASSVGFSGANVLTF
>TRBD2|TRBV5-1|TRBJ2-5|few
TGCGCCAGCAGACTTCTAGCGGGACTGAAAGAGACCCAGTACTTC
CASRLLAGLKETQYF
>TRBD2|TRBV5-1|TRBJ2-3|few
TGCGCCAGCAGCTTATACCAGACTAGCGGGGGGGCCACAGATACGCAGTATTTT
CASSLYQTSGGATDTQYF
>.|TRBV24-1|TRBJ2-3|many
TGTGCCACCAGGTCGGGAAGGAATACGGATACGCAGTATTTT
CATRSGRNTDTQYF
>TRBD1|TRBV20-1|TRBJ2-1|many
TGCAGTTCACCGGGACAGGGGGACAATGAGCAGTTCTTC
CSSPGQGDNEQFF
>TRBD1|TRBV6-5|TRBJ1-1|many
TGTGCCAGCAGTTACTCTAGGGGGCTTAACACTGAAGCTTTCTTT
CASSYSRGLNTEAFF
>TRBD1|TRBV12-3/TRBV12-4|TRBJ2-2|few
TGTGCCACCCGGTGGGGGACAGGGACCGGGGAGCTGTTTTTT
CATRWGTGTGELFF
>.|TRBV11-1|TRBJ2-6|few
TGTGCCAGCAGCCCTGGAGGTTATGGGGCCAACGTCCTGACTTTC
CASSPGGYGANVLTF
>TRBD2|TRBV2|TRBJ2-7|few
TGTGCCAGCAGTGAATGGGCTAGCGGGAGTTCTAAAGGCGAGCAGTACTTC
CASSEWASGSSKGEQYF
>.|TRBV5-5|TRBJ2-5|few
TGTGCCAGCAGCTTATCCCCGACGGAGACCCAGTACTTC
CASSLSPTETQYF
>.|TRBV3-1|TRBJ2-1|few
TGTGCCAGCAGCCAACCAGGACAGATCAATGAGCAGTTCTTC
CASSQPGQINEQFF
>TRBD2|TRBV2|TRBJ2-4|many
TGTGCCAGCAGTCGACTAGCGGGAGGGCCCGCTGACATTCAGTACTTC
CASSRLAGGPADIQYF
>.|TRBV24-1|TRBJ2-1|.
TGTGCCACCAGTGATTTGACCAGATACAATGAGCAGTTCTTC
CATSDLTRYNEQFF
>.|TRBV3-1|TRBJ2-1|.
TGTGCCAGCAGCCAGGGTTATATGACGGGAGTCTCCCATGAGCAGTTCTTC
CASSQGYMTGVSHEQFF
>TRBD2|TRBV7-8|TRBJ2-7|few
TGTGCCAGCAGCTTAGGTCGGTCTAGCGGTAGCTCCTACGAGCAGTACTTC
CASSLGRSSGSSYEQYF
>TRBD2|TRBV24-1|TRBJ2-1|.
TGTGCCACCAGTGACCCCAGCCTCGGACTAGCGTACTACAATGAGCAGTTCTTC
CATSDPSLGLAYYNEQFF
>TRBD2|TRBV5-1|TRBJ2-1|few
TGCGCCAGCAGCCCCCTGGGTACAGCGGGGGGTAAAAATGAGCAGTTCTTC
CASSPLGTAGGKNEQFF
>TRBD2|TRBV11-2|TRBJ2-1|.
TGTGCCAGCAGACAACTAGCGGGATCATTAAATGAGCAGTTCTTC
CASRQLAGSLNEQFF
>TRBD2|TRBV7-2|TRBJ2-1|many
TGTGCCAGCAGCTTAGTTGGGACTAGTTACAATGAGCAGTTCTTC
CASSLVGTSYNEQFF
>.|TRBV6-5|TRBJ2-2|many
TGTGCCAGCAGTTCGGGACTTCACACCGGGGAGCTGTTTTTT
CASSSGLHTGELFF
>TRBD2|TRBV6-1|TRBJ2-1|.
TGTGCCAGCAGCGGGGGGGGGTTCGGTGAGCAGTTCTTC
CASSGGGFGEQFF
>.|TRBV29-1|TRBJ1-1|.
TGCAGCGCTACGGGCGGGACGTTGAACACTGAAGCTTTCTTT
CSATGGTLNTEAFF
>TRBD2|TRBV3-1|TRBJ2-1|.
TGTGCCAGCAGCCAAGAAGCGGGAGGCCGCCGCAATGAGCAGTTCTTC
CASSQEAGGRRNEQFF
>TRBD1|TRBV27|TRBJ2-1|few
TGTGCCAGCAGGGGGGGACAGGGCTCCTACAATGAGCAGTTCTTC
CASRGGQGSYNEQFF
>.|TRBV5-1|TRBJ1-2|.
TGCGCCAGCAGCGGGGGCTCCGGCGCTACCTATGGCTACACCTTC
CASSGGSGATYGYTF
>.|TRBV3-1|TRBJ2-3|few
TGTGCCAGCAGCCAAGATCTACCCTTGATAGATACGCAGTATTTT
CASSQDLPLIDTQYF
>.|TRBV27|TRBJ2-7|.
TGTGCCAGCAGCGACAATTCCTACGAGCAGTACTTC
CASSDNSYEQYF
>.|TRBV5-1|TRBJ2-4|.
TGCGCCAGCAGCCCGTTACAGGGGACTCTCCCCGCAGCCAAAAACATTCAGTACTTC
CASSPLQGTLPAAKNIQYF
>TRBD1|TRBV5-6|TRBJ2-5|.
TGTGCCAGCAGCCAGACAGGGCCGGAGACCCAGTACTTC
CASSQTGPETQYF
>.|TRBV28|TRBJ2-1|few
TGTGCCAGCAGTTTCGGCGGGATCTACGATGAGCAGTTCTTC
CASSFGGIYDEQFF
>TRBD2|TRBV7-9|TRBJ2-5|many
TGTGCCAGCAGGCCGGACTGGGAGGGAGAGACCCAGTACTTC
CASRPDWEGETQYF
>.|TRBV7-9|TRBJ2-7|.
TGTGCCAGCAGCTCCAGGGCGGCGGGGATGGACGAGCAGTACTTC
CASSSRAAGMDEQYF